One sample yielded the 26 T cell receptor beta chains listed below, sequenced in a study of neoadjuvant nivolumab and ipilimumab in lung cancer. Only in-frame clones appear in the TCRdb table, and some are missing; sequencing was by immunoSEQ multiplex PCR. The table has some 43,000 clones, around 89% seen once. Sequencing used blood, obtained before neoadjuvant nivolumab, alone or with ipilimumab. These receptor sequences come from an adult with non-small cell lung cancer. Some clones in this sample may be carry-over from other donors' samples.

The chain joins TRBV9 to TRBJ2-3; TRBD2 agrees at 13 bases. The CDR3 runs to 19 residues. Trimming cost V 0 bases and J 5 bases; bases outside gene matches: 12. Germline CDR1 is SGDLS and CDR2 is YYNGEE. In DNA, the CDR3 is TGTGCCAGCAGCGTAGAGGGGACTAGCGGGATCCCCCGGTTAGATACGCAGTATTTT. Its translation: CASSVEGTSGIPRLDTQYF.

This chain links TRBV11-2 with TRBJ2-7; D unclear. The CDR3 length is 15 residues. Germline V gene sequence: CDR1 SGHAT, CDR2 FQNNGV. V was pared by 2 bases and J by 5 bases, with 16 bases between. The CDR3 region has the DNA TGTGCCAGCAGCTTAAGTGGATCTAGGATTAACGAGCAGTACTTC. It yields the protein CASSLSGSRINEQYF.

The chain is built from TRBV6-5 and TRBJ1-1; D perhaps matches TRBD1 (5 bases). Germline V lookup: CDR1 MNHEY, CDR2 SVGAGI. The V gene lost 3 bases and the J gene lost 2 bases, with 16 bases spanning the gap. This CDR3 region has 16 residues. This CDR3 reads CASSYSRRDRNTEAFF. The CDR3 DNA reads TGTGCCAGCAGTTATAGTCGACGGGACCGAAACACTGAAGCTTTCTTT.

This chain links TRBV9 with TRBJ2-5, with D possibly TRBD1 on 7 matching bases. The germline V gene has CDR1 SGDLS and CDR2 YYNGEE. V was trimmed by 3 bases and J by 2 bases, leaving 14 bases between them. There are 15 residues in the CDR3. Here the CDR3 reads CASSAYPGGQETQYF. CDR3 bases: TGTGCCAGCAGCGCATATCCAGGGGGGCAAGAGACCCAGTACTTC.

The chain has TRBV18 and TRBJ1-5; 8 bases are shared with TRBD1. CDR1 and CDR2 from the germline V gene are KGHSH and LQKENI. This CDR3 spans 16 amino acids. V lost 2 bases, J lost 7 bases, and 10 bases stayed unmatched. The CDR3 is CASSPGTGGGHQPQHF. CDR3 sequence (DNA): TGTGCCAGCTCACCAGGGACAGGCGGGGGACACCAGCCCCAGCATTTT.

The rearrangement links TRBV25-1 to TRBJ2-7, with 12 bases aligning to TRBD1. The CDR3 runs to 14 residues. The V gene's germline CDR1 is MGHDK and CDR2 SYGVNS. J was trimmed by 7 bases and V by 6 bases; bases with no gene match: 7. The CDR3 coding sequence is TGTGCCAGCAGAGGGGACAGGGGGCGATATGAGCAGTACTTC. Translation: CASRGDRGRYEQYF.

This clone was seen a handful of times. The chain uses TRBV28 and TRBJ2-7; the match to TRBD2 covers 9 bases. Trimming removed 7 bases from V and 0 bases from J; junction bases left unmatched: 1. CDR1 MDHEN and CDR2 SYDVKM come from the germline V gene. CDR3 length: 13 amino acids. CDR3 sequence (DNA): TGTGCCAGCATTAGCGGGAGCTCCTACGAGCAGTACTTC. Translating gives CASISGSSYEQYF.

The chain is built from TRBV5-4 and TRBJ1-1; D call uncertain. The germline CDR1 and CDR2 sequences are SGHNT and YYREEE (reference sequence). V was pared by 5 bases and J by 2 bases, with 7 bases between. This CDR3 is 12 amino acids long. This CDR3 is CASSMVNTEAFF. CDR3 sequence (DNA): TGTGCCAGCAGTATGGTAAACACTGAAGCTTTCTTT.

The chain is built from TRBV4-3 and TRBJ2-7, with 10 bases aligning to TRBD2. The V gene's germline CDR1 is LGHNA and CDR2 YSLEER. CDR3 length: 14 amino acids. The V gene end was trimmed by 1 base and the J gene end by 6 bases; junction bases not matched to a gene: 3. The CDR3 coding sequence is TGCGCCAGCAGCCAAGCCCTAGCGGGAGTCGAGCAGTACTTC. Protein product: CASSQALAGVEQYF.

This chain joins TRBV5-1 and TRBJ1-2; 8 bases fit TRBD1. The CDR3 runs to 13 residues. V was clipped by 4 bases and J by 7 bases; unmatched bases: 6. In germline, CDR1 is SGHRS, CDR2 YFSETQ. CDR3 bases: TGCGCCAGCAGCAGGGACAGGCAGCCTGGCTACACCTTC. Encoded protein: CASSRDRQPGYTF.

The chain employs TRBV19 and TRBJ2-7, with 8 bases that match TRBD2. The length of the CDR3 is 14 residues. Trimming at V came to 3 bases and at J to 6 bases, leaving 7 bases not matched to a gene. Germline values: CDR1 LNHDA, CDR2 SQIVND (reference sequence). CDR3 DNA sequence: TGTGCCAGTAGTATCCGAGCGGGAGAGGTCGAGCAGTACTTC. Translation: CASSIRAGEVEQYF. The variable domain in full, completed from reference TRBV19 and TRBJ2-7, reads DGGITQSPKYLFRKEGQNVTLSCEQNLNHDAMYWYRQDPGQGLRLIYYSQIVNDFQKGDIAEGYSVSREKKESFPLTVTSAQKNPTAFYLCASSIRAGEVEQYFGPGTRLTVT.

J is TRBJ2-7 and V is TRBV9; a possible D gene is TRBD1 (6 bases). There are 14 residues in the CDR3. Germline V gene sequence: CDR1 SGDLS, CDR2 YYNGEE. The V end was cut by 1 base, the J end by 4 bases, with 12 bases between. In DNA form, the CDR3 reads TGTGCCAGCAGCGTAACGGGACAATCATACGAGCAGTACTTC. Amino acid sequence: CASSVTGQSYEQYF.

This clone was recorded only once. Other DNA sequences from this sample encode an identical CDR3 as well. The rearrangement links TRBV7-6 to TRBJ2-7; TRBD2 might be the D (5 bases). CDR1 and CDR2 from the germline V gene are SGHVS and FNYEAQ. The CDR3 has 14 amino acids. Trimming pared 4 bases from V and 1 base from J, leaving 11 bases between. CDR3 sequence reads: CASSSRPGSYEQYF. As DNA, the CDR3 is TGTGCCAGCAGCTCGCGTCCGGGGTCCTACGAGCAGTACTTC. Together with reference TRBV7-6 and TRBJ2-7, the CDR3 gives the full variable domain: GAGVSQSPRYKVTKRGQDVALRCDPISGHVSLYWYRQALGQGPEFLTYFNYEAQQDKSGLPNDRFSAERPEGSISTLTIQRTEQRDSAMYRCASSSRPGSYEQYFGPGTRLTVT.

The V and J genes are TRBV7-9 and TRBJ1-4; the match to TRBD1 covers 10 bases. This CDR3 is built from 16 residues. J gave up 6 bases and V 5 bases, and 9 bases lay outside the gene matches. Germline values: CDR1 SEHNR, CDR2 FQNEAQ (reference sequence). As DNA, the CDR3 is TGTGCCAGCAGCCCCGAGGGACAGGGGAGGGATGAAAAACTGTTTTTT. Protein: CASSPEGQGRDEKLFF.

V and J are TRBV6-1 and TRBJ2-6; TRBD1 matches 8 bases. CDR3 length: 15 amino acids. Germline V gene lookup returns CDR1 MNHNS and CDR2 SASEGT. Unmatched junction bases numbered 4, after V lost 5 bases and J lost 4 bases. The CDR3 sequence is CASSQGALGANVLTF. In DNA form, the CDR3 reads TGTGCCAGCAGTCAGGGGGCCCTCGGGGCCAACGTCCTGACTTTC.

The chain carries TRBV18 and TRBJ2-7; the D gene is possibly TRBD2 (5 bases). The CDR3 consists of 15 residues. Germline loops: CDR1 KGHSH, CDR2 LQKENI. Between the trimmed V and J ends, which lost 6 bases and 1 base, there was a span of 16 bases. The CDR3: CASSPTGSHSYEQYF. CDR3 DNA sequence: TGTGCCAGCTCCCCTACTGGGAGTCATTCCTACGAGCAGTACTTC.

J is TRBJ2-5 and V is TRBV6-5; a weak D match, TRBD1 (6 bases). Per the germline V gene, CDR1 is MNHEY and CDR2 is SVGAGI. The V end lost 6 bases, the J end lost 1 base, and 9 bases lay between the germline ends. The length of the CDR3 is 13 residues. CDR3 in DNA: TGTGCCAGCAGAAGGACAGTCCAAGAGACCCAGTACTTC. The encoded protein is CASRRTVQETQYF.

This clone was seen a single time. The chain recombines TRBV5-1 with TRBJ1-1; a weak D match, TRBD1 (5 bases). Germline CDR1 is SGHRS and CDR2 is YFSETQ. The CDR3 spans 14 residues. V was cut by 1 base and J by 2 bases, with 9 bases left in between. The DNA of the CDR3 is TGCGCCAGCAGCTTGAGCGGGGGAAACACTGAAGCTTTCTTT. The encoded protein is CASSLSGGNTEAFF.

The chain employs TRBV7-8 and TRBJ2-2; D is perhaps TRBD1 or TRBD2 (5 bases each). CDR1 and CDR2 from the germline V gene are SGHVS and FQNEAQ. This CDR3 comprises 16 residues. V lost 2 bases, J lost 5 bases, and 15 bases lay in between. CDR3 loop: CASSLNDAWGTGELFF. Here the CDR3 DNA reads TGTGCCAGCAGCTTAAACGACGCCTGGGGGACCGGGGAGCTGTTTTTT.

The CDR3: CATLPPGGTGELFF. The DNA of the CDR3 is TGTGCCACTCTCCCCCCGGGGGGCACCGGGGAGCTGTTTTTT. The chain links TRBV25-1 to TRBJ2-2, with TRBD2 matching over 7 bases. Trimming removed 10 bases from V and 4 bases from J; junction bases left unmatched: 9. This CDR3 spans 14 amino acids. CDR1 MGHDK and CDR2 SYGVNS come from the germline V gene.

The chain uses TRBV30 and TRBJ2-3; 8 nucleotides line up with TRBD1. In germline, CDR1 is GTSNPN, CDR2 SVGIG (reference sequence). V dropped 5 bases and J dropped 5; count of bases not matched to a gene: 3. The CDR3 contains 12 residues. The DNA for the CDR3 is TGTGCCTGGCAACAGGGGGAAGATACGCAGTATTTT. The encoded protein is CAWQQGEDTQYF.

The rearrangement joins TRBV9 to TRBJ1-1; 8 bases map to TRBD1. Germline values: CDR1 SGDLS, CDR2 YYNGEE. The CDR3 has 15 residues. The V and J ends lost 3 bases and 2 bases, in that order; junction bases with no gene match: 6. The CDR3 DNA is TGTGCCAGCAGCGCGTTAGGACAGGGAAACACTGAAGCTTTCTTT. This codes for CASSALGQGNTEAFF.

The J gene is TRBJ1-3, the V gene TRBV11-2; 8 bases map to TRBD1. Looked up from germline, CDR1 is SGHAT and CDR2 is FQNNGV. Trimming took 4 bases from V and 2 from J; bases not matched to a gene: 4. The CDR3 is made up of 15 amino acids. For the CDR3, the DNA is TGTGCCAGCAGCTACGACAGGGGCACTGGAAACACCATATATTTT. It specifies CASSYDRGTGNTIYF.

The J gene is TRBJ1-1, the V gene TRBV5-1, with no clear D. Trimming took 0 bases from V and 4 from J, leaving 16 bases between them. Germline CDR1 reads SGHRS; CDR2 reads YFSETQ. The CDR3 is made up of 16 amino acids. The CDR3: CASSLVAQPRGTEAFF. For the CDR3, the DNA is TGCGCCAGCAGCTTGGTAGCCCAACCGCGGGGCACTGAAGCTTTCTTT. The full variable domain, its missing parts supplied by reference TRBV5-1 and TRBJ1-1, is KAGVTQTPRYLIKTRGQQVTLSCSPISGHRSVSWYQQTPGQGLQFLFEYFSETQRNKGNFPGRFSGRQFSNSRSEMNVSTLELGDSALYLCASSLVAQPRGTEAFFGQGTRLTVV.

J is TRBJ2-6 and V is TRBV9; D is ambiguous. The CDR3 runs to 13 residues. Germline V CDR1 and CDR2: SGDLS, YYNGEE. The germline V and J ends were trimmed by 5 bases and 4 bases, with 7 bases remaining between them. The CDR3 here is CASRDVGANVLTF. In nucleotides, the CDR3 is TGTGCCAGCAGAGACGTGGGGGCCAACGTCCTGACTTTC.

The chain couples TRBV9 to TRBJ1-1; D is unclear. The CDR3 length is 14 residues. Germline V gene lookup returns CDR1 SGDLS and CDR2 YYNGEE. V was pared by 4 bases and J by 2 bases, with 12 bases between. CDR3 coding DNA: TGTGCCAGCAGCCCCCGGTTGGGAAACACTGAAGCTTTCTTT. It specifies CASSPRLGNTEAFF.